This T cell receptor (beta chain) was sequenced in a study of blood T cell repertoires in COVID-19 (TCRdb year 2020). About the study as a whole: The collaborator samples originated in the United States, Italy and Spain and spanned the acute and convalescent phases of COVID-19. The prospective study material was composed of cDNA or gDNA derived from T cells, B-cell-depleted T cells, or PBMCs. Subjects who had been exposed to COVID-19, were actively infected with it, or had recovered from it provided the deeply sampled blood TCRbeta repertoires that made up the dataset. The repertoires were released in a freely available public database meant as a resource for research on the immune response to SARS-CoV-2. Samples came from the ongoing ImmuneRACE study (first 160 participants) plus 1,254 subjects from 6 global collaborators. Nearly every sample came with metadata listing a de-identified subject ID, COVID-19 status, age in years and sex. HLA class I and class II types, where available, came from metadata supplied by the sample provider rather than from assay-based typing. Results the study describes overall, beyond this receptor: Clinical and demographic metadata were provided uncurated, with the amount varying by source and participant.

Germline trimming: 2 bases from V, 3 bases from J; junction bases outside gene matches: 5. The CDR3 starts with the cysteine, ends with the phenylalanine, and has 15 residues. Of the read, only the CDR3 DNA is kept; its 45 bases are in frame from base 1. The germline V gene specifies MDHEN as CDR1 and SYDVKM as CDR2. At one collaborating source in Seattle, patients were enrolled during active infection and were followed longitudinally through the course of disease. Whole blood was collected in K2EDTA tubes by collaborating institutions according to the institutions' own protocols. For TCRbeta analysis, collaborators shipped samples as frozen whole blood, isolated PBMCs, or DNA extracted from either of those sample types. TCRbeta CDR3 regions were amplified from genomic DNA by means of the immunoSEQ Assay, a bias-controlled multiplex PCR. The original methods were these. Within the assay, amplification of reference gene primers was used to estimate how many nucleated cells each sample contained. Sequence reads were collapsed and filtered to measure the absolute abundance of every unique TCRbeta CDR3 rearrangement. For each sample, productive Simpson clonality was calculated as the square root of Simpson's diversity index across productive rearrangements. TCRdb limited this immuneACCESS table to in-frame rearrangements with V and J called. A share of clones is missing; checked studies link under half to unresolved V genes, and the rest is unexplained. V, J and clone size reflect that table, while D and trimming were determined from the DNA. In all, the sample holds 300,000 or so clones, and roughly 88% of those were seen once. 2.5% to 3.5% of the sample rests with the top ten.

Points on this clone: What antigen it recognizes has not been identified. No base quality values were provided; no much bigger clone lies one nucleotide off.

This sequence uses TRBV28 and TRBJ1-2, and 8 junction bases match TRBD1. Material for sequencing was peripheral blood. This TCR came from a woman in her twenties or thirties with COVID-19, enrolled during active disease. The CDR3 has the sequence CASSLPNRGYYGYTF. The nucleotide sequence reads as follows: TGTGCCAGCAGTTTACCGAACAGGGGGTACTATGGCTACACCTTC.